The 31 T cell receptor beta chains below all came from one sample that was sequenced in a study of T cell repertoires in cytomegalovirus infection. Via MiXCR, TCRdb re-called the reads, giving one row per CDR3 protein. The table lists around 210,000 distinct CDR3 sequences, 6.5% of them singletons. The sequenced sample consisted of PBMCs. The receptors here all came from a human donor in good health (CMV status not recorded). Some clones in this sample may be carry-over from other donors' samples.

This clonotype was counted many times. This chain joins TRBV30 and TRBJ2-7; no firm D call. This CDR3 has 12 amino acids. V lost 2 bases to trimming and J lost 7 bases, with 12 bases between them. CDR1 and CDR2 (germline): GTSNPN, SVGIG (reference sequence). CDR3 region: CAWSSSGWEQYF. CDR3 nucleotides: TGTGCCTGGAGTTCATCAGGCTGGGAGCAGTACTTC.

The table lists this clonotype with many counts. V usage is TRBV7-2 and J usage is TRBJ1-5, with D possibly TRBD1 on 5 matching bases. V was cut by 2 bases and J by 4 bases, with 9 bases left in between. The CDR3 consists of 14 residues. Germline V gene lookup returns CDR1 SGHTA and CDR2 FQGNSA. The CDR3 region is CASSLTGANQPQHF. DNA for the CDR3: TGTGCCAGCAGCTTAACCGGGGCTAATCAGCCCCAGCATTTT.

This clonotype was seen ten or more times. This chain links TRBV7-2 with TRBJ1-2; D is ambiguous. The V gene lost 5 bases and the J gene lost 5 bases, with 12 bases spanning the gap. The length of the CDR3 is 13 residues. The germline CDR1 and CDR2 sequences are SGHTA and FQGNSA. The CDR3 sequence is CASSLKSGYGYTF. The CDR3 coding sequence is TGTGCCAGCAGCCTGAAGTCGGGGTATGGCTACACCTTC.

This clonotype has just one count. Being one base from a much bigger clone, this may be a read error. The chain recombines TRBV29-1 with TRBJ2-7; weak D call: TRBD1 (5 bases). This CDR3 comprises 13 residues. Trimming took off 4 bases at V and 3 bases at J, with 13 bases between the two ends. Germline V gene data show CDR1 as SQVTM and CDR2 as ANQGSEA. CDR3 nucleotide sequence: TGCAGCGTTGCTGGTAAGGGGCTCTACGAGCAGTACTTC. It yields the protein CSVAGKGLYEQYF.

This clonotype was detected ten times or more. The V gene is TRBV5-1, the J gene TRBJ2-7; 7 bases align to TRBD1. Germline CDR1 SGHRS, CDR2 YFSETQ. Germline trimming cut 2 bases from V and 1 base from J; bases unmatched to any gene: 15. The CDR3 consists of 18 residues. The CDR3 is CASSLTQTGLSGSYEQYF. CDR3 coding DNA: TGCGCCAGCAGCTTAACCCAGACAGGGCTTTCAGGATCCTACGAGCAGTACTTC.

At least ten counts were recorded for this clonotype. J is TRBJ1-6 and V is TRBV27; weak D call: TRBD1 (6 bases). CDR1 is MNHEY, CDR2 SMNVEV, per germline (reference sequence). The V end lost 4 bases, the J end lost 5 bases, and 18 bases lay between the germline ends. The CDR3 totals 17 residues. CDR3 in amino acids: CASSSRSGAGDNSPLHF. In nucleotides, the CDR3 is TGTGCCAGCAGTTCTCGCTCAGGGGCGGGGGATAATTCACCCCTCCACTTT.

This clonotype was counted ten times or more. The gene calls are TRBV5-1 and TRBJ1-1; 8 positions match TRBD1. The CDR3 runs 14 residues. Germline CDR1 reads SGHRS; CDR2 reads YFSETQ. V shed 1 base, J shed 4 bases, and the junction held 3 bases outside the gene matches. The DNA for the CDR3 is TGCGCCAGCAGCTTGTTCCAGGGGGCCACTGAAGCTTTCTTT. As protein: CASSLFQGATEAFF.

This clonotype came up many times. V is TRBV4-2 and J is TRBJ2-5, with D possibly being TRBD1 (6 bases). Germline assignment: CDR1 LGHNA and CDR2 YNFKEQ. V lost 0 bases and J 4 bases, leaving 18 bases between the germline ends. CDR3 size: 17 residues. The CDR3 DNA is TGTGCCAGCAGCCAAGATCCCTCAGGGGCCCGTCGAGAGACCCAGTACTTC. Translation: CASSQDPSGARRETQYF.

This clonotype turned up a few times. V and J are TRBV10-2 and TRBJ2-2, with no clear D. Germline CDR1 WSHSY, CDR2 SAAADI. Between the trimmed V and J ends, which lost 8 bases and 5 bases, there was a span of 21 bases. The length of the CDR3 is 16 residues. The CDR3 nucleotides read TGCGCCAGCTGCAGGTTCCTAGAAGGTGCTACCGGGGAGCTGTTTTTT. Protein: CASCRFLEGATGELFF.

This clonotype appeared a few times. This chain links TRBV29-1 with TRBJ2-1; tentative D call: TRBD2 (6 bases). Germline lookup yields CDR1 SQVTM and CDR2 ANQGSEA. The V end was cut by 1 base, the J end by 8 bases, with 6 bases between. The CDR3 loop spans 11 amino acids. The CDR3 DNA is TGCAGCGTTGAAGGGGAGGATGAGCAGTTCTTC. This gives the protein CSVEGEDEQFF.

This clonotype was picked up many times. CDR3 bases: TGTGCCAGCAGCTTGGGGAGACTAGGCTACACCTTC. It specifies CASSLGRLGYTF. This sequence joins TRBV7-2 and TRBJ1-2; D is unclear. Trimming shortened V by 3 bases and J by 8 bases, and 10 bases separated the two germline ends. This CDR3 is built from 12 residues. Germline CDR1 and CDR2: SGHTA and FQGNSA.

This clonotype was observed at least ten times. This chain connects TRBV6-5 to TRBJ2-7; D gene uncertain. This CDR3 is 12 amino acids long. CDR1 is MNHEY and CDR2 is SVGAGI in the germline V gene. Trimming cost V 6 bases and J 2 bases, with 8 bases left between them. This CDR3 reads CASSRKPYEQYF. CDR3 sequence (DNA): TGTGCCAGCAGCAGAAAGCCCTACGAGCAGTACTTC.

Only a few counts were recorded for this clonotype. The J gene is TRBJ2-2, the V gene TRBV14; D may be TRBD1 (6 bases). Germline V gene sequence: CDR1 SGHDN, CDR2 FVKESK. The V gene lost 2 bases and the J gene lost 4 bases, with 14 bases spanning the gap. This CDR3 has 16 amino acids. The chain's CDR3 is CASSQRHWTVTGELFF. DNA for the CDR3: TGTGCCAGCAGCCAACGACATTGGACAGTCACCGGGGAGCTGTTTTTT.

This clonotype occurred a few times. This chain connects TRBV5-1 to TRBJ2-5, with D hard to call. Germline loops: CDR1 SGHRS, CDR2 YFSETQ. With 0 bases removed from V and 2 bases from J, the gap between germline ends came to 8 bases. This CDR3 is built from 14 residues. The chain's CDR3 is CASSLVSSQETQYF. The CDR3 DNA reads TGCGCCAGCAGCTTGGTGAGTTCGCAAGAGACCCAGTACTTC.

This clonotype showed up many times. The chain joins TRBV6-2 or TRBV6-3 to TRBJ2-2, with D perhaps matching TRBD2 (5 bases). Germline loops: CDR1 MNHEY, CDR2 SVGEGT. The CDR3 runs to 14 residues. V was shortened by 6 bases and J by 4 bases, with 12 bases between the two germline ends. The CDR3 nucleotides are TGTGCCAGCAGGCCCGGACTTCCCACCGGGGAGCTGTTTTTT. Protein sequence: CASRPGLPTGELFF.

This chain links TRBV19 with TRBJ1-2; the match to TRBD1 covers 8 bases. CDR1 LNHDA and CDR2 SQIVND come from the germline V gene (reference sequence). The ends lost 6 bases at V and 8 bases at J; junction bases unmatched: 8. The CDR3 runs to 13 residues. The CDR3 sequence is CASRPTGELGYTF. The CDR3 DNA reads as TGTGCCAGTAGGCCGACAGGGGAGTTGGGCTACACCTTC. Combining the CDR3 with reference TRBV19 and TRBJ1-2 gives the whole variable domain DGGITQSPKYLFRKEGQNVTLSCEQNLNHDAMYWYRQDPGQGLRLIYYSQIVNDFQKGDIAEGYSVSREKKESFPLTVTSAQKNPTAFYLCASRPTGELGYTFGSGTRLTVV.

This clonotype was observed many times. In nucleotides, the CDR3 is TGTGCCAGCAGTTGGTTTGGACAGAACACAGATACGCAGTATTTT. Translating gives CASSWFGQNTDTQYF. The V gene is TRBV11-2, the J gene TRBJ2-3, with D perhaps TRBD1 (6 bases). This CDR3 has 15 residues. The germline gives CDR1 SGHAT, CDR2 FQNNGV. Trimming removed 6 bases at V and 2 bases at J, with 15 bases between.

The sample holds many counts of this clonotype. The rearrangement links TRBV5-6 to TRBJ2-1; weak D call: TRBD2 (5 bases). The CDR3 extends over 14 amino acids. Germline CDR1 SGHDT, CDR2 YYEEEE. Trimming removed 1 base at V and 4 bases at J, with 9 bases between. The CDR3 loop is CASSLLASYNEQFF. For the CDR3, the DNA is TGTGCCAGCAGCTTGTTAGCGTCATACAATGAGCAGTTCTTC.

Ten or more counts support this clonotype. The chain joins TRBV2 to TRBJ2-2; a weak D match, TRBD1 (5 bases). The CDR3 is 14 amino acids. The germline V and J ends were trimmed by 6 bases and 1 base, with 9 bases remaining between them. Germline CDR1 SNHLY, CDR2 FYNNEI. The DNA of the CDR3 is TGTGCCAGCAGAGACAGCCTGAACACCGGGGAGCTGTTTTTT. It encodes CASRDSLNTGELFF.

The V gene is TRBV2, the J gene TRBJ2-5; a possible D gene is TRBD1 (6 bases). The CDR3 contains 14 residues. V was trimmed by 4 bases and J by 1 base, leaving 10 bases between them. The germline gives CDR1 SNHLY, CDR2 FYNNEI. The CDR3 DNA reads TGTGCCAGCAGTGTGCAGGGGCCCCAAGAGACCCAGTACTTC. Protein product: CASSVQGPQETQYF.

This clonotype has a count of ten or more. This rearrangement joins TRBV7-2 to TRBJ2-3, with D maybe TRBD1 (6 bases). This CDR3 region has 14 residues. Germline V gene sequence: CDR1 SGHTA, CDR2 FQGNSA. V lost 5 bases, J lost 2 bases, and 11 bases lay in between. The CDR3 DNA reads as TGTGCCAGCAGCCCCCGACAGGCCACAGATACGCAGTATTTT. Residues: CASSPRQATDTQYF.

This clonotype showed up many times. The chain is built from TRBV7-2 and TRBJ2-3; D is undetermined. This CDR3 region has 15 residues. With 2 bases removed from V and 1 base from J, the gap between germline ends came to 10 bases. Germline CDR1 is SGHTA and CDR2 is FQGNSA. CDR3 region: CASSLNARGTDTQYF. The CDR3 DNA reads TGTGCCAGCAGCTTAAATGCCAGAGGCACAGATACGCAGTATTTT.

This clonotype was observed at least ten times. V and J are TRBV20-1 and TRBJ1-5; tentative D call: TRBD1 (5 bases). The CDR3 is 16 residues long. V was shortened by 1 base and J by 6 bases, with 19 bases between the two germline ends. CDR1 is DFQATT and CDR2 is SNEGSKA in the germline V gene (reference sequence). This chain's CDR3 is CSARAELGVVGQPQHF. CDR3 sequence (DNA): TGCAGTGCTAGAGCGGAGTTAGGGGTAGTTGGTCAGCCCCAGCATTTT.

This clonotype was found many times. The chain is built from TRBV20-1 and TRBJ2-7, with D perhaps matching TRBD2 (6 bases). The germline gives CDR1 DFQATT, CDR2 SNEGSKA (reference sequence). The CDR3 loop spans 14 amino acids. V was cut by 5 bases and J by 2 bases, with 16 bases left in between. The CDR3 DNA is TGCAGTGCTGGACCGGGACTTAGTGCCTACGAGCAGTACTTC. The encoded protein is CSAGPGLSAYEQYF.

This clonotype was seen many times. V is TRBV11-2 and J is TRBJ2-3; 12 bases agree with TRBD2. Germline loops: CDR1 SGHAT, CDR2 FQNNGV. Unmatched junction bases numbered 7, after V lost 8 bases and J lost 4 bases. The CDR3 spans 15 residues. The CDR3 sequence is CASSRTSGGPDTQYF. The DNA of the CDR3 is TGTGCCAGCTCCCGTACTAGCGGGGGGCCAGATACGCAGTATTTT.

There are many counts of this clonotype. The CDR3 is CASSLIGPGELFF. The CDR3 coding sequence is TGTGCCAGCAGTTTGATAGGCCCCGGGGAGCTGTTTTTT. The chain links TRBV2 to TRBJ2-2, with D hard to call. V was shortened by 5 bases and J by 6 bases, with 10 bases between the two germline ends. This CDR3 contains 13 residues. The germline gives CDR1 SNHLY, CDR2 FYNNEI.

This clonotype was recorded many times. This chain uses TRBV19 with TRBJ2-1, with no clear D. The ends were cut back, 5 bases at V and 3 bases at J, with 8 bases in the middle. Per the germline V gene, CDR1 is LNHDA and CDR2 is SQIVND (reference sequence). This CDR3 comprises 13 residues. CDR3 sequence (DNA): TGTGCCAGTAGTCAGGTCAACTACAATGAGCAGTTCTTC. Its translation: CASSQVNYNEQFF. The full variable domain, with the rest looked up from reference TRBV19 and TRBJ2-1, is DGGITQSPKYLFRKEGQNVTLSCEQNLNHDAMYWYRQDPGQGLRLIYYSQIVNDFQKGDIAEGYSVSREKKESFPLTVTSAQKNPTAFYLCASSQVNYNEQFFGPGTRLTVL.

This clonotype was seen repeatedly, ten times or more. This sequence joins TRBV28 and TRBJ2-7, with 8 bases lining up with TRBD2. The junction had 16 bases not matched to a gene; V was cut back by 5 bases and J by 7 bases. The CDR3 runs 16 residues. Germline-derived CDR1 and CDR2 are MDHEN and SYDVKM. The CDR3, as DNA: TGTGCCAGCAGTCGACCCCCGGGGGGGACCCACAGGGAGCAGTACTTC. Protein sequence: CASSRPPGGTHREQYF.

Ten or more counts support this clonotype. The rearrangement joins TRBV28 to TRBJ1-5; D remains unclear. Germline CDR1 MDHEN, CDR2 SYDVKM. Trimming took off 4 bases at V and 1 base at J, with 11 bases between the two ends. This CDR3 comprises 15 residues. The CDR3 sequence: CASSSPYGSNQPQHF. In DNA form, the CDR3 reads TGTGCCAGCAGTTCGCCGTATGGGAGCAATCAGCCCCAGCATTTT.

The sample holds many counts of this clonotype. This chain joins TRBV6-1 and TRBJ1-3; no firm D call. The V and J ends lost 6 bases and 0 bases respectively, with 15 bases between them. Germline V gene lookup returns CDR1 MNHNS and CDR2 SASEGT. The CDR3 covers 16 residues. The CDR3 bases are TGTGCCAGCAGGCCCCTCGCAGGCATCTCTGGAAACACCATATATTTT. Residues: CASRPLAGISGNTIYF.

This clonotype was recorded at least ten times. The chain recombines TRBV13 with TRBJ2-7; a possible D gene is TRBD1 (6 bases). The CDR3 totals 14 residues. CDR1 PRHDT and CDR2 FYEKMQ come from the germline V gene (reference sequence). Between the trimmed V and J ends, which lost 4 bases and 3 bases, there was a span of 13 bases. The CDR3 loop reads CASSYTGTNYEQYF. The CDR3, as DNA: TGTGCCAGCAGCTACACTGGGACAAACTACGAGCAGTACTTC.